What follows are 3 T cell receptor beta chains derived from one specimen sequenced in a study of blood T cell repertoires in COVID-19. Repertoires were generated with immunoSEQ multiplex PCR, while TCRdb's copy carries only in-frame clones and drops some. Of about 270,000 clones listed, 85% are singletons. The source material was peripheral blood. Receptors originate from a human donor in a cohort sampled during active COVID-19.

The chain employs TRBV12-3 or TRBV12-4 and TRBJ2-1; D may be TRBD2 (6 bases). The ends were cut back, 5 bases at V and 15 bases at J, with 20 bases in the middle. CDR3 size: 13 residues. CDR3 sequence: CASSRNRDSPRFF. The CDR3 bases are TGTGCCAGCAGTAGAAACCGGGACTCCCCGCGGTTCTTC.

This chain uses TRBV7-2 with TRBJ2-7; D might be TRBD2 (5 bases). V lost 4 bases, J lost 2 bases, and 12 bases lay in between. The germline V gene encodes CDR1 SGHTA and CDR2 FQGNSA. CDR3 length: 14 residues. In DNA form, the CDR3 reads TGTGCCAGCAGCTCCCGGACTTTTACCTACGAGCAGTACTTC. The encoded protein is CASSSRTFTYEQYF.

V gene TRBV28 combines with J gene TRBJ1-1; D not certain. Per germline, CDR1 MDHEN and CDR2 SYDVKM. This CDR3 region has 15 residues. Trimming cost V 3 bases and J 8 bases, with 19 bases left between them. The CDR3 spells CASSFGLPDNTEAFF. The CDR3 DNA reads TGTGCCAGCAGTTTTGGCCTCCCCGACAATACGGAAGCTTTCTTT.